A selection of T cell receptor beta chains follows, all from one sample in a study of T-cell memory formation after mild COVID-19. One entry per CDR3 protein, called by TCRdb with MiXCR from the 5' RACE reads. Of some 270,000 distinct CDR3 sequences in the sample, approximately 15% were seen once. Sequencing was performed on PBMCs or a T cell subset sorted from them (not recorded which). Every receptor here comes from an adult woman who had mild COVID-19 (a few samples of this study predate the infection). Cell type and time point are not known. Each CDR3 is given with its conserved first and last residue. The order of the fields is D gene, V gene, clone size, J gene, CDR3 protein, CDR3 DNA. A D gene is named only where the DNA matches it firmly. The size field is filled for only some rows; it gives once, few, many or a size class.

NA	TRBV29-1	once	TRBJ2-5	CSVLGGDGETQYF	TGCAGCGTCCTGGGCGGAGATGGGGAGACCCAGTACTTC
NA	TRBV7-9	NA	TRBJ1-2	CASSFQGSGYTF	TGTGCCAGCAGCTTTCAGGGGAGTGGCTACACCTTC
NA	TRBV7-9	few	TRBJ2-5	CASSHTETQYF	TGTGCCAGCAGCCACACCGAGACCCAGTACTTC
NA	TRBV20-1	few	TRBJ2-2	CSARGQGRGTGELFF	TGCAGTGCTAGAGGGCAGGGTAGGGGCACCGGGGAGCTGTTTTTT
NA	TRBV5-1	many	TRBJ2-1	CASSHDSYNEQFF	TGCGCCAGCAGCCATGACAGCTACAATGAGCAGTTCTTC
NA	TRBV15	few	TRBJ2-7	CATSRDRVYEQYF	TGTGCCACCAGCAGAGATCGGGTTTACGAGCAGTACTTC
TRBD2	TRBV5-6	NA	TRBJ2-5	CASSLDGTSNSETQYF	TGTGCCAGCAGCCTGGACGGGACTAGCAACTCAGAGACCCAGTACTTC
NA	TRBV7-9	few	TRBJ1-2	CASSPEGGVVGYTF	TGTGCCAGCAGCCCCGAGGGAGGGGTGGTCGGCTACACCTTC
TRBD1	TRBV7-2	NA	TRBJ1-2	CASSLEPGQGNGYTF	TGTGCCAGCAGCTTAGAGCCCGGACAGGGAAATGGCTACACCTTC
TRBD2	TRBV20-1	NA	TRBJ2-1	CSATGTSGANEQFF	TGCAGTGCTACCGGGACTAGCGGAGCCAATGAGCAGTTCTTC
NA	TRBV20-1	few	TRBJ2-5	CSARLFSNPETQYF	TGCAGTGCTCGACTATTCTCTAACCCGGAGACCCAGTACTTC
NA	TRBV20-1	NA	TRBJ2-5	CSGLWWETQYF	TGCAGCGGGCTTTGGTGGGAGACCCAGTACTTC